The 27 T cell receptor beta chains below all came from one sample that was sequenced in a study of blood T cell repertoires in COVID-19. TCRdb's copy holds only in-frame clones and misses some; the assay was immunoSEQ multiplex PCR. The data show 110,000 or so clones, 85% seen once. Sample: peripheral blood. Source of these receptors: an older woman with COVID-19, enrolled during active disease.

The chain uses TRBV19 and TRBJ2-3, with 9 positions matching TRBD2. This CDR3 contains 18 residues. Germline loops: CDR1 LNHDA, CDR2 SQIVND (reference sequence). The ends lost 5 bases at V and 0 bases at J; junction bases unmatched: 12. The CDR3 here is CASSLLSSGVTSTDTQYF. The CDR3, as DNA: TGTGCCAGTAGTCTCCTGTCTAGCGGGGTTACTAGCACAGATACGCAGTATTTT.

The genes are TRBV5-1 and TRBJ2-7; 8 bases are shared with TRBD1. The CDR3 length is 15 residues. Germline values: CDR1 SGHRS, CDR2 YFSETQ. The J segment lost 1 base and the V segment lost 1 base, leaving 4 bases of the junction unmatched. The CDR3 loop is CASSLTGGLSYEQYF. CDR3 in DNA: TGCGCCAGCAGCTTGACAGGGGGGTTATCCTACGAGCAGTACTTC.

This clone was observed once. The chain is built from TRBV19 and TRBJ1-2; weak D call: TRBD1 (6 bases). The length of the CDR3 is 11 residues. V shed 10 bases and J shed 8 bases, with 14 bases lying between them. The germline V gene encodes CDR1 LNHDA and CDR2 SQIVND (reference sequence). This CDR3 is CATIRGFGYTF. The CDR3 region has the DNA TGTGCCACGATCAGGGGTTTCGGCTACACCTTC.

The chain recombines TRBV24-1 with TRBJ2-4; the D gene is possibly TRBD1 (7 bases). V was pared by 4 bases and J by 3 bases, with 15 bases between. This CDR3 has 16 amino acids. In germline, CDR1 is KGHDR, CDR2 SFDVKD. The CDR3 here is CATSDTRGTVKNIQYF. The CDR3, as DNA: TGTGCCACCAGTGACACCCGGGGGACAGTCAAAAACATTCAGTACTTC.

The chain joins TRBV5-1 to TRBJ2-2; 7 bases map to TRBD1. Trimming at V came to 0 bases and at J to 5 bases, leaving 4 bases not matched to a gene. CDR1 and CDR2 (germline): SGHRS, YFSETQ. This CDR3 has 15 amino acids. CDR3 sequence reads: CASSLAGQTTGELFF. CDR3 sequence (DNA): TGCGCCAGCAGCTTGGCGGGACAGACAACCGGGGAGCTGTTTTTT.

This sequence joins TRBV7-9 and TRBJ2-5; 9 bases align to TRBD2. V trimming: 8 bases; J trimming: 2 bases; junction bases outside the gene matches: 15. The CDR3 covers 17 residues. Per the germline V gene, CDR1 is SEHNR and CDR2 is FQNEAQ (reference sequence). The CDR3 DNA sequence: TGTGCCAGCTTTGGTAGCGGGGGATCTTCTCCACAAGAGACCCAGTACTTC. Translated, it gives CASFGSGGSSPQETQYF.

A single count supports this clone. V gene TRBV10-3 combines with J gene TRBJ1-1, with TRBD1 as a possible D gene (5 bases). Trimming took off 3 bases at V and 4 bases at J, with 12 bases between the two ends. Germline V lookup: CDR1 ENHRY, CDR2 SYGVKD. The CDR3 spans 14 residues. CDR3 sequence reads: CAISDPDTATEAFF. The CDR3 nucleotides read TGTGCCATCAGTGATCCGGACACGGCCACTGAAGCTTTCTTT.

J is TRBJ2-6 and V is TRBV19; D is unclear. Trimming took off 9 bases at V and 0 bases at J, with 6 bases between the two ends. Germline V gene data show CDR1 as LNHDA and CDR2 as SQIVND (reference sequence). The CDR3 has 13 amino acids. The CDR3: CASRNSGANVLTF. CDR3 sequence (DNA): TGTGCCAGCAGGAACTCTGGGGCCAACGTCCTGACTTTC. The variable domain in full, completed from reference TRBV19 and TRBJ2-6, reads DGGITQSPKYLFRKEGQNVTLSCEQNLNHDAMYWYRQDPGQGLRLIYYSQIVNDFQKGDIAEGYSVSREKKESFPLTVTSAQKNPTAFYLCASRNSGANVLTFGAGSRLTVL.

The V call is TRBV7-2, the J call TRBJ1-2; D is uncertain. The CDR3 is made up of 13 amino acids. Per the germline V gene, CDR1 is SGHTA and CDR2 is FQGNSA. This chain's CDR3 is CVTPPGGHYGYTF. DNA of the CDR3: TGTGTTACGCCCCCGGGAGGACACTATGGCTACACCTTC.

CDR3 DNA sequence: TGTGCCAGCACCCGCGGAGGAGCACTCAGCACCGGGGAGCTGTTTTTT. Its translation is CASTRGGALSTGELFF. The rearrangement joins TRBV9 to TRBJ2-2; D might be TRBD2 (5 bases). Trimming removed 6 bases at V and 4 bases at J, with 19 bases between. The CDR3 runs 16 residues. The germline CDR1 and CDR2 sequences are SGDLS and YYNGEE.

The chain links TRBV3-1 (or the pseudogene TRBV3-2) to TRBJ1-2; 8 positions agree with TRBD1. The CDR3 has 16 amino acids. Trimming cost V 4 bases and J 5 bases; bases outside gene matches: 12. The germline gives CDR1 LGHDT, CDR2 YNNKEL (reference sequence). DNA of the CDR3: TGTGCCAGCAGCCTTGCACCGACAGGGGCGGATTATGGCTACACCTTC. Protein sequence: CASSLAPTGADYGYTF.

The V and J genes are TRBV10-2 and TRBJ2-7, with a tentative D call TRBD1 (6 bases). CDR3 length: 13 amino acids. The ends were cut back, 3 bases at V and 3 bases at J, with 9 bases in the middle. Germline values: CDR1 WSHSY, CDR2 SAAADI. The DNA for the CDR3 is TGCGCCAGCAGTGATCAGGGGAACTACGAGCAGTACTTC. Its translation is CASSDQGNYEQYF.

V usage is TRBV5-5 and J usage is TRBJ1-3; no firm D call. The germline CDR1 and CDR2 sequences are SGHKS and YYEKEE (reference sequence). The CDR3 is made up of 16 amino acids. V was trimmed by 0 bases and J by 0 bases, leaving 10 bases between them. Written as DNA, the CDR3 is TGTGCCAGCAGCTTGGTTCCAGGTAGCTCTGGAAACACCATATATTTT. The encoded protein is CASSLVPGSSGNTIYF. The full variable domain, its missing parts supplied by reference TRBV5-5 and TRBJ1-3, is DAGVTQSPTHLIKTRGQQVTLRCSPISGHKSVSWYQQVLGQGPQFIFQYYEKEERGRGNFPDRFSARQFPNYSSELNVNALLLGDSALYLCASSLVPGSSGNTIYFGEGSWLTVV.

The chain recombines TRBV5-6 with TRBJ1-1; D remains unclear. The germline V gene encodes CDR1 SGHDT and CDR2 YYEEEE. The ends were cut back, 4 bases at V and 0 bases at J, with 10 bases in the middle. CDR3 size: 14 residues. The CDR3 loop reads CASSLPGMNTEAFF. The CDR3 DNA is TGTGCCAGCAGCCTACCTGGTATGAACACTGAAGCTTTCTTT.

V usage is TRBV6-5 and J usage is TRBJ1-3; 8 positions agree with TRBD1. This CDR3 is 14 amino acids long. CDR1 and CDR2 from the germline V gene are MNHEY and SVGAGI. V trimming: 6 bases; J trimming: 2 bases; junction bases outside the gene matches: 3. CDR3: CASRDRVTGNTIYF. DNA for the CDR3: TGTGCCAGCAGGGACAGGGTGACTGGAAACACCATATATTTT.

The rearrangement uses TRBV19 and TRBJ2-7, with 7 bases matching TRBD2. The CDR3 runs to 14 residues. V lost 0 bases to trimming and J lost 3 bases; unmatched junction nucleotides: 2. CDR1 is LNHDA and CDR2 is SQIVND in the germline V gene (reference sequence). CDR3 in DNA: TGTGCCAGTAGTATAGAAGCGGGGCGCTACGAGCAGTACTTC. This translates into CASSIEAGRYEQYF.

This clone has just one count. The chain uses TRBV7-9 and TRBJ1-2; TRBD1 agrees at 7 bases. With 3 bases clipped from V and 5 bases from J, the junction kept 9 bases outside the gene matches. CDR3 length: 15 amino acids. The germline V gene has CDR1 SEHNR and CDR2 FQNEAQ (reference sequence). This CDR3 reads CASSFRGGGAYGYTF. CDR3 DNA: TGTGCCAGCAGCTTCCGTGGAGGGGGCGCTTATGGCTACACCTTC.

The CDR3 loop is CASRPLAGAYNEQFF. The DNA for the CDR3 is TGTGCCAGTAGGCCACTAGCGGGGGCGTACAATGAGCAGTTCTTC. This rearrangement joins TRBV19 to TRBJ2-1; 11 bases agree with TRBD2. This CDR3 has 15 residues. The junction had 5 bases not matched to a gene; V was cut back by 6 bases and J by 4 bases. CDR1 is LNHDA and CDR2 is SQIVND in the germline V gene (reference sequence).

The V gene is TRBV27, the J gene TRBJ1-2; a weak D match, TRBD1 (5 bases). Looked up from germline, CDR1 is MNHEY and CDR2 is SMNVEV (reference sequence). The CDR3 spans 13 residues. Between the trimmed V and J ends, which lost 0 bases and 8 bases, there was a span of 10 bases. CDR3 protein: CASSLSAGFGYTF. CDR3 DNA sequence: TGTGCCAGCAGTTTATCGGCAGGGTTCGGCTACACCTTC.

The chain combines TRBV5-6 with TRBJ1-2; the D gene is possibly TRBD1 (6 bases). The CDR3 is made up of 15 amino acids. Trimming stripped 4 bases from V and 0 bases from J, with 13 bases between. Germline loops: CDR1 SGHDT, CDR2 YYEEEE. The chain's CDR3 is CASSRYREANYGYTF. The CDR3 coding sequence is TGTGCCAGCAGCCGGTACAGGGAAGCTAACTATGGCTACACCTTC.

This sequence joins TRBV7-9 and TRBJ1-2; D is possibly TRBD1 (6 bases). The CDR3 consists of 10 residues. CDR1 is SEHNR and CDR2 is FQNEAQ in the germline V gene (reference sequence). V was shortened by 10 bases and J by 8 bases, with 11 bases between the two germline ends. CDR3 nucleotides: TGTGCCACCCTGGGGGCCGGCTACACCTTC. It encodes CATLGAGYTF.

The chain joins TRBV6-5 to TRBJ1-2, with 9 bases identical to TRBD1. CDR3 length equals 14 residues. Unmatched junction bases numbered 8, after V lost 5 bases and J lost 7 bases. Germline loops: CDR1 MNHEY, CDR2 SVGAGI. The CDR3 DNA is TGTGCCAGCAGTCTAGGGACAGGGACGGGTGGCTACACCTTC. Amino acids: CASSLGTGTGGYTF.

This clone was recorded only once. This chain links TRBV9 with TRBJ2-2; a possible D gene is TRBD2 (5 bases). The V gene's germline CDR1 is SGDLS and CDR2 YYNGEE. V was pared by 6 bases and J by 2 bases, with 14 bases between. The CDR3 is 15 amino acids. CDR3 amino acids: CASTLRGANTGELFF. DNA of the CDR3: TGTGCCAGCACCCTCCGGGGTGCCAACACCGGGGAGCTGTTTTTT. The whole variable domain, remainder taken from reference TRBV9 and TRBJ2-2, is DSGVTQTPKHLITATGQRVTLRCSPRSGDLSVYWYQQSLDQGLQFLIQYYNGEERAKGNILERFSAQQFPDLHSELNLSSLELGDSALYFCASTLRGANTGELFFGEGSRLTVL.

This clone has only a few counts. The chain couples TRBV21-1 to TRBJ1-6; the table's D call, TRBD1, was not checked against the DNA. TRBV21-1 counts as a pseudogene. The CDR3 sequence is 15 residues long. CDR3 amino acids: CASSLWDRVDSPLHF. Here the CDR3 DNA reads TGTGCCAGCAGCCTATGGGACAGGGTAGATTCACCCCTCCACTTT.

The V gene is TRBV11-2, the J gene TRBJ1-4; perhaps TRBD1 as D (6 bases). Trimming stripped 0 bases from V and 8 bases from J, with 16 bases between. This CDR3 spans 16 amino acids. The germline V gene encodes CDR1 SGHAT and CDR2 FQNNGV. CDR3 nucleotide sequence: TGTGCCAGCAGCTTAGATCTCGCCAGGGGTGGCGAAAAACTGTTTTTT. Its protein is CASSLDLARGGEKLFF.

This rearrangement joins TRBV16 to TRBJ2-5, with 8 bases aligning to TRBD2. Germline V gene sequence: CDR1 KGHSY, CDR2 FQNENV. V lost 4 bases and J lost 2; bases outside the gene matches: 6. The CDR3 runs to 15 residues. CDR3 sequence: CASSPGGAAQETQYF. CDR3 DNA sequence: TGTGCCAGCAGCCCCGGGGGGGCAGCTCAAGAGACCCAGTACTTC.

The V and J genes are TRBV9 and TRBJ2-3; 9 positions match TRBD2. CDR1 and CDR2 (germline): SGDLS, YYNGEE. This CDR3 spans 14 amino acids. V shed 4 bases and J 4 bases; nucleotides not matched to a gene: 4. This chain's CDR3 is CASSPAGGPDTQYF. CDR3 coding DNA: TGTGCCAGCAGCCCAGCGGGGGGTCCAGATACGCAGTATTTT.